This T cell receptor (beta chain) is drawn from a study of blood T cell repertoires in COVID-19. Study-wide context: COVID-19 samples, acute and convalescent, were from the United States, Italy and Spain. The cDNA or gDNA used as material had been derived from T cells, B-cell-depleted T cells, or PBMCs.

Germline loops: CDR1 MNHEY, CDR2 SVGEGT. The CDR3 is made up of 17 amino acids. With V trimmed by 2 bases and J by 8 bases, 11 bases remained unmatched. Per the original data handling: Scientists estimated how many nucleated cells there were by amplifying reference gene primers. Using immunoSEQ multiplex PCR, the repertoire was profiled, and TCRdb retains in-frame clones only, with some absent. That table gives V, J and clone size, and the DNA gave D and trimming. The sample lists 120,000 or so clones; 88% were seen once. Sequenced sample: peripheral blood. This clonotype was obtained from a man between 50 and 59 years old with acute or convalescent COVID-19. This chain links TRBV6-2 or TRBV6-3 with TRBJ2-2; 10 nucleotides match TRBD2. DNA of the CDR3: TGTGCCAGCAGTTACCATTACGGCCTAGCGGGAGTGGGGGAGCTGTTTTTT. As protein: CASSYHYGLAGVGELFF.